This TCR beta chain came from a study of regulatory T cells in long-lasting Graves disease. Time point: newly diagnosed GD, antithyroid drugs for less than 3 months. Preparation of the TCR library used RNA extracted from PBMCs. Germline CDR1 MDHEN, CDR2 SYDVKM. This CDR3 contains 14 residues. V lost 10 bases and J lost 6; bases outside the gene matches: 7. Combining iRepertoire HTBI primers with Arm-PCR of CDR3 regions, the authors built TCR beta libraries. TCRdb analysed the multiplex PCR reads with MiXCR anew, one entry per CDR3 protein. Of about 370,000 distinct CDR3 sequences listed, around 15% are singletons. In this sample, this clonotype turned up a few times. What it binds is not known. Study observations and caveats: Persistent disease was associated with favored TRBV28 usage and with favored use of TRBJ1-2 and TRBJ2-5.

This specimen was peripheral blood mononuclear cells (PBMCs), taken at new diagnosis, from a patient treated with antithyroid drugs. This TCR was sampled from a female donor with Graves disease. The rearrangement joins TRBV28 to TRBJ2-2; 11 positions agree with TRBD1. CDR3 region: CATGTGGSPGELFF. Here the CDR3 DNA reads TGTGCCACCGGGACAGGGGGTTCTCCCGGGGAGCTGTTTTTT.